The clone carrying this T cell receptor (beta chain) was observed a few times. Antigen unknown. This specimen belongs to a study of T cell responses to AZD1222 COVID-19 vaccine. Findings and limits, study-wide: Spike-specific TCRs gained breadth and depth after people received two AZD1222 doses. Baseline testing showed seropositivity in only six AZD1222 recipients. The study sampled repertoires only after the peak T cell response. Among the donors, most were white British and more were female, and clonal diversity was possibly underestimated.

Using immunoSEQ multiplex PCR, the repertoire was profiled, and TCRdb retains in-frame clones only, with some absent. This sample has about 150,000 clones, with 87% found just once. This CDR3 spans 13 amino acids. Germline V lookup: CDR1 SGHRS, CDR2 YFSETQ. V was pared by 0 bases and J by 0 bases, with 3 bases between. The rearrangement uses TRBV5-1 and TRBJ1-1; D call uncertain. The source of this sequence is an adult who received the AZD1222 COVID-19 vaccine. Sequenced material: peripheral blood, taken 28 days after the second AZD1222 dose. CDR3 sequence (DNA): TGCGCCAGCAGCTTGGAAGTGAACACTGAAGCTTTCTTT. It is translated as CASSLEVNTEAFF.